Presented here are 13 T cell receptor beta chains from one specimen sequenced in a study of post-analysis software for immune sequencing data. The study, taken as a whole, reports: In patients, about five TRBV segments were more frequent than in controls, with TRBV5-6, TRBV5-1 and TRBV20-1 among them.

These receptors' targets are unknown. Unique molecular identifiers were present in the TCR beta cDNA libraries. Each CDR3 protein gets one entry after TCRdb re-called the PCR reads with MiXCR. The sample carries around 260,000 distinct CDR3 sequences, 35% to 40% recorded once. Specimen: blood. These receptors were taken from a girl under 18 with multiple sclerosis.

In its sample, this clonotype was seen a few times. This rearrangement joins TRBV6-5 to TRBJ1-6; 10 bases match TRBD1. With V trimmed by 1 base and J by 3 bases, 9 bases remained unmatched. Germline V gene sequence: CDR1 MNHEY, CDR2 SVGAGI. The CDR3 is made up of 19 amino acids. Written as DNA, the CDR3 is TGTGCCAGCAGTTACTTCTCTATGACAGGGGGCGTCTATAATTCACCCCTCCACTTT. Encoded protein: CASSYFSMTGGVYNSPLHF.

Many counts were recorded for this clonotype. V and J are TRBV7-9 and TRBJ2-1, with 9 bases that match TRBD1. The germline V gene has CDR1 SEHNR and CDR2 FQNEAQ (reference sequence). The V gene end was trimmed by 7 bases and the J gene end by 6 bases; junction bases not matched to a gene: 16. The CDR3 contains 17 residues. In DNA, the CDR3 is TGTGCCAGCACCGGGACAGGGATGGATCGAAACCCCAATGAGCAGTTCTTC. Its protein is CASTGTGMDRNPNEQFF.

The CDR3 loop reads CSARDLGSGVNEQFF. CDR3 DNA: TGCAGTGCTAGAGATCTCGGTAGCGGGGTTAATGAGCAGTTCTTC. V usage is TRBV20-1 and J usage is TRBJ2-1; TRBD2 agrees at 8 bases. The germline gives CDR1 DFQATT, CDR2 SNEGSKA (reference sequence). The CDR3 covers 15 residues. With V trimmed by 0 bases and J by 7 bases, 8 bases remained unmatched.

The sample holds many counts of this clonotype. The genes are TRBV24-1 and TRBJ1-2, with D maybe TRBD1 (6 bases). Germline assignment: CDR1 KGHDR and CDR2 SFDVKD. Trimming left V 2 bases short and J 3 bases short, with 15 bases between. This CDR3 region has 16 residues. The CDR3 protein is CATSDSGAIGDYGYTF. CDR3 in DNA: TGTGCCACCAGTGATTCAGGGGCTATTGGGGACTATGGCTACACCTTC.

The DNA for the CDR3 is TGTGCCAGCAGCCTACAGGGGTTGGGGCCTGAAGCTTTCTTT. Amino acids: CASSLQGLGPEAFF. The chain employs TRBV6-5 and TRBJ1-1, with 7 bases aligning to TRBD1. V shed 6 bases and J 6 bases; nucleotides not matched to a gene: 10. The CDR3 contains 14 residues. Germline V gene lookup returns CDR1 MNHEY and CDR2 SVGAGI.

This clonotype came up many times. Germline and junction disagree at one end, which may indicate a read error. The gene calls are TRBV20-1 and TRBJ1-5, with D possibly being TRBD1 (6 bases). The germline V gene encodes CDR1 DFQATT and CDR2 SNEGSKA (reference sequence). This CDR3 spans 13 amino acids. As DNA, the CDR3 is TGCAGTGCTAGCCCCGGGGGCAACCAGCCCCAGCATTTT. Protein sequence: CSASPGGNQPQHF.

V and J are TRBV7-2 and TRBJ1-5, with TRBD1 as a possible D gene (5 bases). CDR3 length equals 15 residues. CDR1 and CDR2 from the germline V gene are SGHTA and FQGNSA. Deletions cut 5 bases from V and 1 base from J, with 12 bases between. For the CDR3, the DNA is TGTGCCAGCAGCCAGATGGGGGGAAGCAATCAGCCCCAGCATTTT. Translating it yields CASSQMGGSNQPQHF.

This clonotype has a count of ten or more. The chain carries TRBV24-1 and TRBJ1-5; the D is unclear. V was clipped by 3 bases and J by 11 bases, with 16 bases between them. There are 14 residues in the CDR3. CDR1 and CDR2 (germline): KGHDR, SFDVKD. CDR3 bases: TGTGCCACCAGTGATGCGACACCGGGAGCTACCCAGCATTTT. Protein product: CATSDATPGATQHF.

In its sample, this clonotype was seen many times. The J gene is TRBJ2-3, the V gene TRBV15; 7 bases line up with TRBD2. There are 15 residues in the CDR3. Germline trimming cut 5 bases from V and 1 base from J; bases unmatched to any gene: 6. Germline loops: CDR1 LNHNV, CDR2 YYDKDF (reference sequence). The chain's CDR3 is CATSPRAGGTDTQYF. CDR3 DNA: TGTGCCACCAGCCCCCGTGCGGGAGGCACAGATACGCAGTATTTT.

This clonotype was recorded many times. The rearrangement links TRBV28 to TRBJ2-3, with 7 bases fitting TRBD2. Germline CDR1 is MDHEN and CDR2 is SYDVKM. The CDR3 extends over 14 amino acids. V trimming: 10 bases; J trimming: 2 bases; junction bases outside the gene matches: 9. The chain's CDR3 is CATGRDQHTDTQYF. Here the CDR3 DNA reads TGTGCCACGGGGAGGGACCAACACACAGATACGCAGTATTTT.

This clonotype has at least ten counts. The V gene is TRBV10-3, the J gene TRBJ2-5, with TRBD1 matching 8 bases. Trimming took 11 bases from V and 4 from J; bases not matched to a gene: 12. Germline assignment: CDR1 ENHRY and CDR2 SYGVKD. CDR3 length: 14 amino acids. The CDR3 loop is CASTGTGGGETQYF. The DNA for the CDR3 is TGTGCCTCGACGGGAACAGGGGGAGGAGAGACCCAGTACTTC.

A word on this clonotype: This could be a read error, since a much larger clone is one nucleotide away. The chain uses TRBV6-2 or TRBV6-3 and TRBJ2-7; D possibly uses TRBD1 or TRBD2 (5 bases each). The CDR3 is 12 amino acids. Trimming cost V 6 bases and J 7 bases, with 13 bases left between them. Germline loops: CDR1 MNHEY, CDR2 SVGEGT. CDR3 loop: CASRGLANEQYF. The CDR3, as DNA: TGTGCCAGCAGGGGGCTAGCTAATGAGCAGTACTTC.

J is TRBJ1-1 and V is TRBV3-1; D is undetermined. The CDR3 is 13 residues long. From germline, CDR1 is LGHDT and CDR2 YNNKEL (reference sequence). V lost 4 bases to trimming and J lost 3 bases, with 9 bases between them. The CDR3 nucleotides read TGTGCCAGCAGCCCTGACCTGGACACTGAAGCTTTCTTT. It encodes CASSPDLDTEAFF.